One and the same sample provided the 17 T cell receptor beta chains below, sequenced in a study of cytomegalovirus exposure and HLA in healthy donors. Sequencing was performed with immunoSEQ multiplex PCR; in TCRdb, only in-frame clones are kept and a portion is missing. The sample yields a few hundred thousand clones, 75% to 90% seen once. The specimen sequenced was PBMCs. The receptors were gathered from a woman aged 18 to 35 in good health and CMV-seronegative.

The rearrangement joins TRBV7-9 to TRBJ1-1, with TRBD1 as a possible D gene (6 bases). This CDR3 is 14 amino acids long. Germline V lookup: CDR1 SEHNR, CDR2 FQNEAQ (reference sequence). Trimming took off 4 bases at V and 1 base at J, with 10 bases between the two ends. CDR3 in amino acids: CASSSTGSNTEAFF. CDR3 nucleotides: TGTGCCAGCAGCTCCACAGGGTCGAACACTGAAGCTTTCTTT.

The chain recombines TRBV6-5 with TRBJ1-5; 7 bases fit TRBD1. The V gene end was trimmed by 0 bases and the J gene end by 6 bases; junction bases not matched to a gene: 5. The V gene's germline CDR1 is MNHEY and CDR2 SVGAGI. CDR3 size: 15 residues. The CDR3 bases are TGTGCCAGCAGTTACTCGAGAAGGACAGGTCAGCCCCAGCATTTT. This gives the protein CASSYSRRTGQPQHF.

About this clone itself: A single base separates this from a much larger clone, so it may be a read error. This chain uses TRBV7-2 with TRBJ1-1; 7 bases are shared with TRBD1. Germline trimming cut 5 bases from V and 0 bases from J; bases unmatched to any gene: 0. CDR3 length: 13 residues. CDR1 and CDR2 (germline): SGHTA, FQGNSA. The CDR3 DNA follows: TGTGCCAGCAGCGGGACAGTGAACACTGAAGCTTTCTTT. It translates to CASSGTVNTEAFF.

The V gene is TRBV5-1, the J gene TRBJ2-2; D might be TRBD1 (6 bases). This CDR3 has 13 residues. Germline V lookup: CDR1 SGHRS, CDR2 YFSETQ. V was pared by 4 bases and J by 5 bases, with 9 bases between. CDR3 DNA sequence: TGCGCCAGCAGCCAGGGACAAACCGGGGAGCTGTTTTTT. Amino acids: CASSQGQTGELFF.

In this sample, this clone turned up a few times. The chain combines TRBV6-5 with TRBJ1-2; 11 bases line up with TRBD1. Germline CDR1 is MNHEY and CDR2 is SVGAGI. The trim removed 2 bases at V and 8 bases at J, leaving 7 bases unmatched. This CDR3 contains 15 residues. This CDR3 reads CASSYSRDRGKGYTF. CDR3 DNA sequence: TGTGCCAGCAGTTACAGCCGGGACAGGGGGAAGGGCTACACCTTC.

The chain employs TRBV13 and TRBJ1-1; D uncertain. The germline gives CDR1 PRHDT, CDR2 FYEKMQ (reference sequence). Trimming cost V 6 bases and J 0 bases, with 8 bases left between them. CDR3 length: 13 residues. As DNA, the CDR3 is TGTGCCAGCAGATCTATGATGAACACTGAAGCTTTCTTT. It translates to CASRSMMNTEAFF.

This clone showed up just a few times. The chain joins TRBV19 to TRBJ1-5, with 8 nucleotides matching TRBD1. V shed 2 bases, J shed 2 bases, and the junction held 5 bases outside the gene matches. The CDR3 extends over 16 amino acids. Germline V CDR1 and CDR2: LNHDA, SQIVND (reference sequence). The CDR3 nucleotides read TGTGCCAGTAGTATACAGGGGGCGCGGGGCAATCAGCCCCAGCATTTT. It specifies CASSIQGARGNQPQHF.

This clone came up a few times. The chain links TRBV19 to TRBJ2-2, with 8 bases fitting TRBD1. Germline values: CDR1 LNHDA, CDR2 SQIVND (reference sequence). The J segment lost 1 base and the V segment lost 8 bases, leaving 12 bases of the junction unmatched. The CDR3 sequence is 17 residues long. The CDR3 DNA reads TGTGCCAGTTCCATGAATTCCGGGACAGGGAACACCGGGGAGCTGTTTTTT. Its translation: CASSMNSGTGNTGELFF.

The sample holds a few counts of this clone. This sequence joins TRBV19 and TRBJ2-7; D may be TRBD1 (5 bases). CDR1 LNHDA and CDR2 SQIVND come from the germline V gene (reference sequence). The V end lost 4 bases, the J end lost 0 bases, and 10 bases lay between the germline ends. The length of the CDR3 is 14 residues. This CDR3 reads CASSKRQNSYEQYF. The CDR3 bases are TGTGCCAGTAGTAAGAGACAGAACTCCTACGAGCAGTACTTC.

The gene calls are TRBV9 and TRBJ2-2; 15 bases are shared with TRBD2. Trimming took 2 bases from V and 3 from J; bases not matched to a gene: 5. This CDR3 contains 18 residues. CDR1 and CDR2 (germline): SGDLS, YYNGEE. CDR3 amino acids: CASSVQGLAGGHTGELFF. The CDR3 coding sequence is TGTGCCAGCAGCGTTCAGGGACTAGCGGGAGGACACACCGGGGAGCTGTTTTTT.

V gene TRBV5-4 combines with J gene TRBJ2-3, with 7 positions matching TRBD2. V lost 4 bases and J lost 1; bases outside the gene matches: 6. The CDR3 spans 15 residues. Per germline, CDR1 SGHNT and CDR2 YYREEE (reference sequence). The chain's CDR3 is CASSTTSARTDTQYF. The CDR3 DNA sequence: TGTGCCAGCAGCACAACTAGCGCACGCACAGATACGCAGTATTTT.

This rearrangement joins TRBV5-1 to TRBJ1-1; 8 nucleotides agree with TRBD1. The CDR3 is 13 amino acids. Germline V CDR1 and CDR2: SGHRS, YFSETQ. The V segment lost 4 bases and the J segment 5 bases; nucleotides outside the gene matches: 4. The CDR3 DNA follows: TGCGCCAGCAGCCCACAGGGGGGAACTGAAGCTTTCTTT. It is translated as CASSPQGGTEAFF.

The rearrangement joins TRBV4-1 to TRBJ1-5; D gene unclear. Germline V CDR1 and CDR2: MGHRA, YSYEKL. This CDR3 is built from 14 residues. The V end lost 1 base, the J end lost 4 bases, and 8 bases lay between the germline ends. For the CDR3, the DNA is TGCGCCAGCAGCCAAGTGTGGGCGAATCAGCCCCAGCATTTT. Amino acid sequence: CASSQVWANQPQHF.

J is TRBJ2-7 and V is TRBV7-8, with TRBD2 matching over 7 bases. The germline CDR1 and CDR2 sequences are SGHVS and FQNEAQ. The J segment lost 2 bases and the V segment lost 3 bases, leaving 10 bases of the junction unmatched. This CDR3 comprises 16 residues. The CDR3 region has the DNA TGTGCCAGCAGCTTTCAAAGCGGGACGCAGACCTACGAGCAGTACTTC. Translated: CASSFQSGTQTYEQYF.

The J gene is TRBJ2-7, the V gene TRBV4-3, with a tentative D call TRBD1 (5 bases). V was trimmed by 3 bases and J by 4 bases, leaving 16 bases between them. Germline V gene lookup returns CDR1 LGHNA and CDR2 YSLEER. The CDR3 runs 15 residues. CDR3 loop: CASSHVAPRQYEQYF. CDR3 sequence (DNA): TGCGCCAGCAGCCACGTAGCCCCGAGACAGTACGAGCAGTACTTC.

The chain uses TRBV27 and TRBJ1-5; 8 bases match TRBD1. Germline lookup yields CDR1 MNHEY and CDR2 SMNVEV (reference sequence). CDR3 length: 18 residues. V lost 0 bases and J lost 6; bases outside the gene matches: 13. The CDR3 region is CASSLSWDRFTLGQPQHF. CDR3 DNA: TGTGCCAGCAGTTTATCATGGGACAGGTTTACCCTGGGTCAGCCCCAGCATTTT.

The V and J genes are TRBV29-1 and TRBJ1-1, with 7 bases matching TRBD1. The CDR3 has 14 residues. Germline V gene sequence: CDR1 SQVTM, CDR2 ANQGSEA. Trimming at V came to 3 bases and at J to 2 bases, leaving 6 bases not matched to a gene. CDR3 sequence: CSVEDDRANTEAFF. Here the CDR3 DNA reads TGCAGCGTTGAGGACGACAGGGCTAACACTGAAGCTTTCTTT.